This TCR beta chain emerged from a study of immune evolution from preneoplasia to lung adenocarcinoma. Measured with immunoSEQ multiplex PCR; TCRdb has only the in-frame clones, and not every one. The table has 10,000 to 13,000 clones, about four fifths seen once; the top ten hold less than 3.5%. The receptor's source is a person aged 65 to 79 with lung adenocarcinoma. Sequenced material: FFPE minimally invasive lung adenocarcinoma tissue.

The CDR3 region is CASSRANQETQYF. The CDR3 DNA follows: TGTGCCAGCAGCCGAGCGAACCAAGAGACCCAGTACTTC. The chain combines TRBV14 with TRBJ2-5; D is undetermined. CDR1 and CDR2 (germline): SGHDN, FVKESK. This CDR3 has 13 residues. V shed 4 bases and J shed 0 bases, with 6 bases lying between them. The full variable domain, its missing parts supplied by reference TRBV14 and TRBJ2-5, is EAGVTQFPSHSVIEKGQTVTLRCDPISGHDNLYWYRRVMGKEIKFLLHFVKESKQDESGMPNNRFLAERTGGTYSTLKVQPAELEDSGVYFCASSRANQETQYFGPGTRLLVL.